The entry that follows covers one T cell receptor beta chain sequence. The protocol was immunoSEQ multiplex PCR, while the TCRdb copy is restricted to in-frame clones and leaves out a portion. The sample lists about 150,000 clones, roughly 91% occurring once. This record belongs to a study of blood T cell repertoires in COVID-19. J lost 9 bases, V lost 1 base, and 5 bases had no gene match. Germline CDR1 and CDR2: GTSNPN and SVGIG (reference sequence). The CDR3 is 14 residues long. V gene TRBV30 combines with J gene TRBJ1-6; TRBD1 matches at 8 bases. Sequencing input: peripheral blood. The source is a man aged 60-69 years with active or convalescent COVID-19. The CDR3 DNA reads TGTGCCTGGAGTGCGATACAGGGGGTTTCACCCCTCCACTTT. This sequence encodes CAWSAIQGVSPLHF.